These T cell receptor beta chains were read from a single sample in a study of blood T cell repertoires in COVID-19. Clones were read by immunoSEQ multiplex PCR, and TCRdb kept only the in-frame ones, dropping some. The table records tens of thousands of clones, 65% to 85% of them present only once. Sequences were obtained from peripheral blood. These TCRs come from a human donor in a cohort sampled during active COVID-19. The CDR3 runs from the conserved cysteine through the conserved F or W. A D gene is named only where the DNA matches it firmly. Clone size appears in some rows only: once, few, many, or a class for an expanded clone.

J gene: TRBJ2-7; D gene: TRBD2; V gene: TRBV6-5; CDR3 length: 13; clone size: NA; CDR3 DNA: TGTGCCAGCAGGCGGGGGTCCGCGGGGGAGCAGTACTTC; CDR3 protein: CASRRGSAGEQYF
J gene: TRBJ1-5; D gene: NA; V gene: TRBV11-2; CDR3 length: 14; clone size: NA; CDR3 DNA: TGTGCCAGCAGCTTATCAGGATCAAATCAGCCCCAGCATTTT; CDR3 protein: CASSLSGSNQPQHF
J gene: TRBJ2-3; D gene: TRBD2; V gene: TRBV5-1; CDR3 length: 15; clone size: NA; CDR3 DNA: TGCGCCAGCAGCTTTGGAGCGGGGGGGCCGGTTACGCAGTATTTT; CDR3 protein: CASSFGAGGPVTQYF
J gene: TRBJ1-4; D gene: TRBD1; V gene: TRBV5-1; CDR3 length: 14; clone size: once; CDR3 DNA: TGCGCCAGCAGCTTGCAGGGGGCAAGTGAAAAACTGTTTTTT; CDR3 protein: CASSLQGASEKLFF
J gene: TRBJ1-6; D gene: NA; V gene: TRBV30; CDR3 length: 15; clone size: NA; CDR3 DNA: TGTGCCTGGATCGGAGGGTCAGGCTTTAATTCACCCCTCCACTTT; CDR3 protein: CAWIGGSGFNSPLHF
J gene: TRBJ1-1; D gene: TRBD1; V gene: TRBV6-4; CDR3 length: 14; clone size: NA; CDR3 DNA: TGTGCCAGCAGTGGCCCTGACAGGGCCACTGAAGCTTTCTTT; CDR3 protein: CASSGPDRATEAFF
J gene: TRBJ2-5; D gene: NA; V gene: TRBV29-1; CDR3 length: 13; clone size: NA; CDR3 DNA: TGCAGCGTGAGGGACACCCCGGGGGAGACCCAGTACTTC; CDR3 protein: CSVRDTPGETQYF
J gene: TRBJ2-3; D gene: NA; V gene: TRBV10-3; CDR3 length: 15; clone size: NA; CDR3 DNA: TGTGCCATCAGTGAGATTGGGGGGGCCGTCGATACGCAGTATTTT; CDR3 protein: CAISEIGGAVDTQYF
J gene: TRBJ2-3; D gene: NA; V gene: TRBV11-1; CDR3 length: 15; clone size: NA; CDR3 DNA: TGTGCCAGCACCCATCGGGGGATAAGCACAGATACGCAGTATTTT; CDR3 protein: CASTHRGISTDTQYF
J gene: TRBJ2-3; D gene: TRBD1; V gene: TRBV12-3/TRBV12-4; CDR3 length: 12; clone size: NA; CDR3 DNA: TGTGCCAGCAGTCAGGGGGCGGATACGCAGTATTTT; CDR3 protein: CASSQGADTQYF
J gene: TRBJ1-1; D gene: NA; V gene: TRBV18; CDR3 length: 16; clone size: NA; CDR3 DNA: TGTGCCAGCTCACCACGGTTTCTCGCGGGAGGGACTGAAGCTTTCTTT; CDR3 protein: CASSPRFLAGGTEAFF
J gene: TRBJ2-2; D gene: TRBD2; V gene: TRBV7-7; CDR3 length: 15; clone size: NA; CDR3 DNA: TGTGCTAGCAGCTTAGAGACTAGCAGGACCGGGGAGCTGTTTTTT; CDR3 protein: CASSLETSRTGELFF
J gene: TRBJ1-2; D gene: TRBD1; V gene: TRBV19; CDR3 length: 16; clone size: few; CDR3 DNA: TGTGCCAGCGACGACCTCGGACAGGCTAAGTCGTATGGCTACACCTTC; CDR3 protein: CASDDLGQAKSYGYTF
J gene: TRBJ2-1; D gene: NA; V gene: TRBV18; CDR3 length: 15; clone size: NA; CDR3 DNA: TGTGCCAGCTCACCAGGGTCGGGCTCCTACAATGAGCAGTTCTTC; CDR3 protein: CASSPGSGSYNEQFF
J gene: TRBJ1-2; D gene: NA; V gene: TRBV9; CDR3 length: 14; clone size: NA; CDR3 DNA: TGTGCCAGCTCCCGGAGGAGGGCCGGCTATGGCTACACCTTC; CDR3 protein: CASSRRRAGYGYTF
J gene: TRBJ1-1; D gene: TRBD1; V gene: TRBV5-1; CDR3 length: 13; clone size: NA; CDR3 DNA: TGCGCCAGCAGCCACAACAGGGGGAGTGAAGCTTTCTTT; CDR3 protein: CASSHNRGSEAFF
J gene: TRBJ2-1; D gene: NA; V gene: TRBV6-5; CDR3 length: 14; clone size: NA; CDR3 DNA: TGTGCCAGCAGCCAAGGACTGTTATTCGATGAGCAGTTCTTC; CDR3 protein: CASSQGLLFDEQFF
J gene: TRBJ2-2; D gene: NA; V gene: TRBV11-2; CDR3 length: 15; clone size: once; CDR3 DNA: TGTGCCAGCAGCTTATTACTAGCTAACACCGGGGAGCTGTTTTTT; CDR3 protein: CASSLLLANTGELFF
J gene: TRBJ1-2; D gene: NA; V gene: TRBV15; CDR3 length: 13; clone size: few; CDR3 DNA: TGTGCCACCAGCAGAGGCAGGGACTATGGCTACACCTTC; CDR3 protein: CATSRGRDYGYTF
J gene: TRBJ1-1; D gene: NA; V gene: TRBV6-4; CDR3 length: 13; clone size: NA; CDR3 DNA: TGTGCCAGCAGTGAAAGCCGGAACACTGAAGCTTTCTTT; CDR3 protein: CASSESRNTEAFF
J gene: TRBJ2-3; D gene: NA; V gene: TRBV5-8; CDR3 length: 13; clone size: few; CDR3 DNA: TGTGCCAGCAGCCAATACGCGTCCGATACGCAGTATTTT; CDR3 protein: CASSQYASDTQYF
J gene: TRBJ2-3; D gene: NA; V gene: TRBV6-5; CDR3 length: 14; clone size: NA; CDR3 DNA: TGTGCCAGCAGTACCCCTGGGACCGCGGGGACGCAGTATTTT; CDR3 protein: CASSTPGTAGTQYF
J gene: TRBJ2-2; D gene: NA; V gene: TRBV5-1; CDR3 length: 15; clone size: NA; CDR3 DNA: TGCGCCAGCAACTGGGGGCAGGGCCACACCGGGGAGCTGTTTTTT; CDR3 protein: CASNWGQGHTGELFF
J gene: TRBJ2-2; D gene: NA; V gene: TRBV6-1; CDR3 length: 14; clone size: few; CDR3 DNA: TGTGCCAGCAGTGAAGGTCAGGTCACCGGGGAGCTGTTTTTT; CDR3 protein: CASSEGQVTGELFF
J gene: TRBJ1-2; D gene: NA; V gene: TRBV29-1; CDR3 length: 11; clone size: NA; CDR3 DNA: TGCAGCGTTGTCGGTCTCTATGGCTACACCTTC; CDR3 protein: CSVVGLYGYTF
J gene: TRBJ2-4; D gene: TRBD1; V gene: TRBV5-4; CDR3 length: 16; clone size: NA; CDR3 DNA: TGTGCCAGCAGCGAATACAGGGGGCTGGCCAAAAACATTCAGTACTTC; CDR3 protein: CASSEYRGLAKNIQYF
J gene: TRBJ1-5; D gene: NA; V gene: TRBV19; CDR3 length: 14; clone size: NA; CDR3 DNA: TGTGCCAGTAGGATACAGGGCCGAAATCAGCCCCAGCATTTT; CDR3 protein: CASRIQGRNQPQHF
J gene: TRBJ1-5; D gene: NA; V gene: TRBV11-3; CDR3 length: 16; clone size: few; CDR3 DNA: TGTGCCAGCAGCCAAAGTCCTACAGAGTGCAATCAGCCCCAGCATTTT; CDR3 protein: CASSQSPTECNQPQHF
J gene: TRBJ1-1; D gene: NA; V gene: TRBV6-6; CDR3 length: 15; clone size: NA; CDR3 DNA: TGTGCCAGCAGTTTACCCCCCCTAGTCCCCACTGAAGCTTTCTTT; CDR3 protein: CASSLPPLVPTEAFF
J gene: TRBJ2-7; D gene: NA; V gene: TRBV5-1; CDR3 length: 12; clone size: NA; CDR3 DNA: TGCGCCAGCAGCTTGGTAGAGTCCGAGCAGTACTTC; CDR3 protein: CASSLVESEQYF
J gene: TRBJ2-5; D gene: TRBD2; V gene: TRBV18; CDR3 length: 16; clone size: NA; CDR3 DNA: TGTGCCAGCTCACGGACTAGCGGGGGGATTCAAGAGACCCAGTACTTC; CDR3 protein: CASSRTSGGIQETQYF
J gene: TRBJ2-7; D gene: TRBD1; V gene: TRBV10-3; CDR3 length: 14; clone size: NA; CDR3 DNA: TGTGCCACCCTCCCGACAGGGGATTCAGCCGAGCAGTACTTC; CDR3 protein: CATLPTGDSAEQYF
J gene: TRBJ1-6; D gene: TRBD1; V gene: TRBV9; CDR3 length: 17; clone size: few; CDR3 DNA: TGTGCCAGCAGCCCAGGACCGGGACAGGGTAGTAATTCACCCCTCCACTTT; CDR3 protein: CASSPGPGQGSNSPLHF
J gene: TRBJ2-5; D gene: TRBD2; V gene: TRBV7-9; CDR3 length: 17; clone size: NA; CDR3 DNA: TGTGCCAGCAGCTTAATAGTCGATAGCGGGGCGGGAGAGACCCAGTACTTC; CDR3 protein: CASSLIVDSGAGETQYF
J gene: TRBJ2-2; D gene: NA; V gene: TRBV10-3; CDR3 length: 16; clone size: NA; CDR3 DNA: TGTGCCATCAGTGAGTCGATGGCGGGGACCACCGGGGAGCTGTTTTTT; CDR3 protein: CAISESMAGTTGELFF
J gene: TRBJ2-5; D gene: TRBD2; V gene: TRBV5-8; CDR3 length: 16; clone size: NA; CDR3 DNA: TGTGCCAGCAGCTTGGGTATAGCGGGGGCTCAAGAGACCCAGTACTTC; CDR3 protein: CASSLGIAGAQETQYF
J gene: TRBJ2-1; D gene: NA; V gene: TRBV4-2; CDR3 length: 16; clone size: NA; CDR3 DNA: TGTGCCAGCAGCCAAGTTAACAGGATCTTGACGGATGAGCAGTTCTTC; CDR3 protein: CASSQVNRILTDEQFF
J gene: TRBJ1-2; D gene: NA; V gene: TRBV25-1; CDR3 length: 13; clone size: NA; CDR3 DNA: TGTGCCAGCTCCCTCGGTTTTAACTATGGCTACACCTTC; CDR3 protein: CASSLGFNYGYTF
J gene: TRBJ1-6; D gene: TRBD1; V gene: TRBV7-9; CDR3 length: 14; clone size: NA; CDR3 DNA: TGTGCCAGCAGCTTTGGGGACAGTTATTCACCCCTCCACTTT; CDR3 protein: CASSFGDSYSPLHF
J gene: TRBJ1-2; D gene: NA; V gene: TRBV5-1; CDR3 length: 19; clone size: once; CDR3 DNA: TGCGCCAGCAGCTTGGGCGGGTCCCGCCGAACCCCTTCCTTGGATGGCTACACCTTC; CDR3 protein: CASSLGGSRRTPSLDGYTF
J gene: TRBJ2-1; D gene: TRBD1; V gene: TRBV2; CDR3 length: 19; clone size: NA; CDR3 DNA: TGTGCCAGCAGTTTTAAGGTGCCCGGTGGACAGGCCTCTGGCAATGAGCAGTTCTTC; CDR3 protein: CASSFKVPGGQASGNEQFF
J gene: TRBJ1-4; D gene: NA; V gene: TRBV19; CDR3 length: 15; clone size: NA; CDR3 DNA: TGTGCCAGTAGCCCCCTGACAGCAACTAATGAAAAACTGTTTTTT; CDR3 protein: CASSPLTATNEKLFF
J gene: TRBJ2-5; D gene: NA; V gene: TRBV10-2; CDR3 length: 14; clone size: NA; CDR3 DNA: TGCGCCAGCAGTGAGGTAGTGCGCCAAGAGACCCAGTACTTC; CDR3 protein: CASSEVVRQETQYF
J gene: TRBJ1-2; D gene: NA; V gene: TRBV9; CDR3 length: 17; clone size: few; CDR3 DNA: TGTGCCAGCAGCGTAGGATACAGGGTAGAAGCTAAAGGTGGCTACACCTTC; CDR3 protein: CASSVGYRVEAKGGYTF
J gene: TRBJ1-6; D gene: TRBD1; V gene: TRBV5-4; CDR3 length: 16; clone size: NA; CDR3 DNA: TGTGCCAGCAGCTTATTCCCCGGGACAGGGTATTCACCCCTCCACTTT; CDR3 protein: CASSLFPGTGYSPLHF
J gene: TRBJ2-5; D gene: TRBD2; V gene: TRBV13; CDR3 length: 15; clone size: NA; CDR3 DNA: TGTGCCAGCAGCTTAGGCCTAGCGGGGTGGGAGACCCAGTACTTC; CDR3 protein: CASSLGLAGWETQYF
J gene: TRBJ2-7; D gene: TRBD1; V gene: TRBV5-1; CDR3 length: 15; clone size: NA; CDR3 DNA: TGCGCCAGCAGCTTCGGCGGGACAGGGGCCTACGAGCAGTACTTC; CDR3 protein: CASSFGGTGAYEQYF
J gene: TRBJ2-3; D gene: NA; V gene: TRBV30; CDR3 length: 13; clone size: once; CDR3 DNA: TGTGCCTGGACAGTAGGGGGGGGGAATACGCAGTATTTT; CDR3 protein: CAWTVGGGNTQYF
J gene: TRBJ2-7; D gene: NA; V gene: TRBV6-5; CDR3 length: 13; clone size: few; CDR3 DNA: TGTGCCAGCAGTTCACAGGGCAGGCACGAGCAGTACTTC; CDR3 protein: CASSSQGRHEQYF
J gene: TRBJ2-5; D gene: TRBD1; V gene: TRBV2; CDR3 length: 11; clone size: NA; CDR3 DNA: TGTGCCAGCAGCCTAACAGGGGCTACCTACTTC; CDR3 protein: CASSLTGATYF
J gene: TRBJ1-1; D gene: TRBD1; V gene: TRBV7-2; CDR3 length: 12; clone size: once; CDR3 DNA: TGTGCCAGCAGCTGGGACAGGGGGCCGGCTTTCTTT; CDR3 protein: CASSWDRGPAFF
J gene: TRBJ2-7; D gene: TRBD2; V gene: TRBV4-1; CDR3 length: 17; clone size: NA; CDR3 DNA: TGCGCCAGCAGCCCCTCAACCTGGGGGAGCGGGGGGTACGAGCAGTACTTC; CDR3 protein: CASSPSTWGSGGYEQYF
J gene: TRBJ1-6; D gene: TRBD1; V gene: TRBV7-3; CDR3 length: 15; clone size: NA; CDR3 DNA: TGTGCCAGCAGCAAAAGACAGGGTAGAGATTCACCCCTCCACTTT; CDR3 protein: CASSKRQGRDSPLHF